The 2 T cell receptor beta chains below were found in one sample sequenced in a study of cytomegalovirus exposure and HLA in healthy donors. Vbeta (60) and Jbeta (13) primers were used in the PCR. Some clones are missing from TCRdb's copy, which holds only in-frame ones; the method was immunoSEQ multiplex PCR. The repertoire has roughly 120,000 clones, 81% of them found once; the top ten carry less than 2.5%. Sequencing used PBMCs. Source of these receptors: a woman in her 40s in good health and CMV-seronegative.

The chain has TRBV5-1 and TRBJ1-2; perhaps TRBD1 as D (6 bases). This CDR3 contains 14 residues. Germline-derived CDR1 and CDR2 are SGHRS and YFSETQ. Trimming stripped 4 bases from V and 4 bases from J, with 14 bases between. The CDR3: CASSTSDSFYGYTF. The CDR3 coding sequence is TGCGCCAGCAGCACCTCGGACAGTTTCTATGGCTACACCTTC.

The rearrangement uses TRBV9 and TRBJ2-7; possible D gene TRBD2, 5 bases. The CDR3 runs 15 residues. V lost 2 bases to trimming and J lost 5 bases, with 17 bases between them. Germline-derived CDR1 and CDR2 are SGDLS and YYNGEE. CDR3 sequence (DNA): TGTGCCAGCAGCGTGGGAGCGGTGGGAACTCACGAGCAGTACTTC. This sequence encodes CASSVGAVGTHEQYF.